These 6 T cell receptor beta chains came from one sample sequenced in a study of T-cell memory formation after mild COVID-19 (dated by TCRdb to the early 2020s). The library came from 5' RACE. The sequencer listed for this sample is Illumina NovaSeq 6000. Starting from the raw public reads, TCRdb applied fastp trimming at Q25, assembled clones with MiXCR and retained in-frame beta chains. Every distinct CDR3 protein forms one entry, paired with its most common genes and DNA. Present in this sample are nearly 250,000 distinct CDR3 sequences, less than 20% of which were seen just once. 2% to 2.5% of the sample lies in the top ten. Specimen: PBMCs or a T cell subset sorted from them (not recorded which). The receptors shown here come from an adult woman who had mild COVID-19 (a few samples of this study predate the infection). The sample titles of this study are shuffled in the database, so cell type and time point are left out; the donor was told from shared clones.

The gene calls are TRBV15 and TRBJ1-2, with TRBD1 identical over 7 bases. Germline CDR1 and CDR2: LNHNV and YYDKDF (reference sequence). This CDR3 region has 14 residues. The V gene end was trimmed by 4 bases and the J gene end by 4 bases; junction bases not matched to a gene: 6. The CDR3 loop is CATSIETGSYGYTF. The CDR3 DNA reads as TGTGCCACCAGCATCGAGACAGGGAGCTATGGCTACACCTTC.

This chain links TRBV5-1 with TRBJ1-5; D might be TRBD1 (5 bases). Looked up from germline, CDR1 is SGHRS and CDR2 is YFSETQ. The CDR3 extends over 14 amino acids. Deletions cut 0 bases from V and 3 bases from J, with 7 bases between. The CDR3, as DNA: TGCGCCAGCAGCTTGGGGGACCCCAATCAGCCCCAGCATTTT. Encoded protein: CASSLGDPNQPQHF.

This chain connects TRBV12-3 or TRBV12-4 to TRBJ1-2; 10 bases align to TRBD1. The J segment lost 4 bases and the V segment lost 6 bases, leaving 5 bases of the junction unmatched. This CDR3 contains 14 residues. This chain's CDR3 is CASRPGQGFYGYTF. DNA of the CDR3: TGTGCCAGCAGACCGGGACAGGGGTTCTATGGCTACACCTTC.

The gene calls are TRBV11-2 and TRBJ1-5, with no clear D. Trimming shortened V by 5 bases and J by 8 bases, and 13 bases separated the two germline ends. CDR1 SGHAT and CDR2 FQNNGV come from the germline V gene. The CDR3 spans 13 residues. CDR3 DNA sequence: TGTGCCAGCAGCCCTGGTAATAGAGAGCCCCAGCATTTT. Amino acids: CASSPGNREPQHF.

This clonotype was found a few times. The V and J genes are TRBV20-1 and TRBJ2-7; 8 bases align to TRBD2. The CDR3 loop spans 14 amino acids. Germline loops: CDR1 DFQATT, CDR2 SNEGSKA (reference sequence). J was trimmed by 1 base and V by 3 bases; bases with no gene match: 5. The CDR3 here is CSASGVAGSYEQYF. DNA of the CDR3: TGCAGTGCTAGCGGGGTAGCGGGATCCTACGAGCAGTACTTC.

This clonotype has a handful of counts. The CDR3 coding sequence is TGTGCCAGCAGCTTAAGACAGAACGAGCAGTACTTC. Amino acids: CASSLRQNEQYF. V usage is TRBV7-2 and J usage is TRBJ2-7; D may be TRBD1 (5 bases). Trimming removed 2 bases at V and 5 bases at J, with 7 bases between. CDR3 length equals 12 residues. Germline CDR1 reads SGHTA; CDR2 reads FQGNSA.